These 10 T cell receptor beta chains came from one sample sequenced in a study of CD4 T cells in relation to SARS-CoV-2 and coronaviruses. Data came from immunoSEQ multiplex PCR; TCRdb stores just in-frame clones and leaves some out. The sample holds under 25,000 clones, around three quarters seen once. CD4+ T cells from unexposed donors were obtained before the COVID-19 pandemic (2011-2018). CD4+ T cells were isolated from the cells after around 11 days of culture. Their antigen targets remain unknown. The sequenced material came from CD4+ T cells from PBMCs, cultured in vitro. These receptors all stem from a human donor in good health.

The DNA of the CDR3 is TGCGCCAGCAGCTGGACAGCAGGGGGCGTAAGGGGGCGGAGCTCCTACAATGAGCAGTTCTTC. This encodes CASSWTAGGVRGRSSYNEQFF. This chain uses TRBV5-1 with TRBJ2-1, with 8 positions matching TRBD1. CDR3 length: 21 residues. J lost 0 bases, V lost 3 bases, and 20 bases had no gene match. Germline V CDR1 and CDR2: SGHRS, YFSETQ.

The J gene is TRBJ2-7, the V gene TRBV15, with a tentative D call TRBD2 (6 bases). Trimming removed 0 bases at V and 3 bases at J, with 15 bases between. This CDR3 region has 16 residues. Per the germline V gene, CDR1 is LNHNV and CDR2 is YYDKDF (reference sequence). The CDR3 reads CATSRDSASAYYEQYF. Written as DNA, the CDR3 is TGTGCCACCAGCAGAGATTCGGCTAGCGCGTACTACGAGCAGTACTTC.

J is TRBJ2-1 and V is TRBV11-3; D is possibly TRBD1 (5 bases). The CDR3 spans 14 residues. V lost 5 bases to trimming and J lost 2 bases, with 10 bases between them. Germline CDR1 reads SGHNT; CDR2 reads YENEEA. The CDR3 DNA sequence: TGTGCCAGCAGCCCGCAGGGCGCCTACAATGAGCAGTTCTTC. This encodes CASSPQGAYNEQFF.

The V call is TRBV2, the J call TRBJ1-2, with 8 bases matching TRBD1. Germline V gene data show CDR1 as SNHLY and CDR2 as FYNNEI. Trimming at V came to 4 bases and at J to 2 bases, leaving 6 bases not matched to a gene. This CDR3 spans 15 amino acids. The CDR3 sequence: CASSGTGGKNYGYTF. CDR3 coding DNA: TGTGCCAGCAGTGGTACAGGGGGAAAGAACTATGGCTACACCTTC.

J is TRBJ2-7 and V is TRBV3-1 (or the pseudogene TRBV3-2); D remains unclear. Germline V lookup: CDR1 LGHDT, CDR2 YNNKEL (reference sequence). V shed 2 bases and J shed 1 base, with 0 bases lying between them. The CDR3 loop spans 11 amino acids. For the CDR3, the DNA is TGTGCCAGCAGCCAATCCTACGAGCAGTACTTC. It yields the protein CASSQSYEQYF.

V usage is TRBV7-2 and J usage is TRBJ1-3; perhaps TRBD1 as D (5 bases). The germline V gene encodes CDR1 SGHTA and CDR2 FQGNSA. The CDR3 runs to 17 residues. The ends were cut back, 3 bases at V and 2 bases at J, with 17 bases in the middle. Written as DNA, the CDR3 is TGTGCCAGCAGCTTCGCGCAGGGAGGGGTTGCTGGAAACACCATATATTTT. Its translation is CASSFAQGGVAGNTIYF.

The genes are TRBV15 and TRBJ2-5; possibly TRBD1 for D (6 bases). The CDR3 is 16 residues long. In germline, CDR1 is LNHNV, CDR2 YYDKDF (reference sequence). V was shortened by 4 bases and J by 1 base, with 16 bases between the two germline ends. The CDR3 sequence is CATSTRTVETQETQYF. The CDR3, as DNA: TGTGCCACCAGCACGAGGACAGTAGAGACCCAAGAGACCCAGTACTTC. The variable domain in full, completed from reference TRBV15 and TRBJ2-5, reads DAMVIQNPRYQVTQFGKPVTLSCSQTLNHNVMYWYQQKSSQAPKLLFHYYDKDFNNEADTPDNFQSRRPNTSFCFLDIRSPGLGDTAMYLCATSTRTVETQETQYFGPGTRLLVL.

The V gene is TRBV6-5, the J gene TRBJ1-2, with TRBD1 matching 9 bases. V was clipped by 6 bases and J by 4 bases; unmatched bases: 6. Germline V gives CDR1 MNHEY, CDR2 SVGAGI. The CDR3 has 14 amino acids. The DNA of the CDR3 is TGTGCCAGCAGCAGGACAGGGGAGGGCTATGGCTACACCTTC. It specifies CASSRTGEGYGYTF.

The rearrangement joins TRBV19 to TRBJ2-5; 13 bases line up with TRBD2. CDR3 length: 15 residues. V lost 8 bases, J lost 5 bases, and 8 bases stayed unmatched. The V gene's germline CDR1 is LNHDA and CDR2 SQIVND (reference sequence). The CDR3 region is CASGRTSGRAETQYF. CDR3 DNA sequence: TGTGCCAGTGGGAGAACTAGCGGGAGGGCGGAGACCCAGTACTTC.

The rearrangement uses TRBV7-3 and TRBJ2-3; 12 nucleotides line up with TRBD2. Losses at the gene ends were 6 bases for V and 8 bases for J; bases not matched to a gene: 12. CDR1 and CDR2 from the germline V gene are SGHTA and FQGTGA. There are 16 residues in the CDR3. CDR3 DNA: TGTGCCAGCAGTCCTCTAGCGGGAGGGCCTTTCGCTACGCAGTATTTT. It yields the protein CASSPLAGGPFATQYF.